One sample yielded the 9 T cell receptor beta chains listed below, sequenced in a study of breast tumors, draining lymph nodes, adjacent tissues. TCRdb used MiXCR to reprocess the multiplex PCR reads, holding one entry per CDR3 protein. The table lists roughly 120,000 distinct CDR3 sequences, just under 20% of them singletons, with 3% to 4% in the top ten. Samples came from axillary lymph nodes draining the breast cancer. The sequenced sample was axillary lymph node tissue. The receptors originated from a female donor with breast cancer. Some clones in this sample may be carry-over from other donors' samples.

This sequence joins TRBV27 and TRBJ2-1, with 7 bases fitting TRBD2. Germline CDR1 is MNHEY and CDR2 is SMNVEV (reference sequence). The V gene end was trimmed by 6 bases and the J gene end by 5 bases; junction bases not matched to a gene: 7. This CDR3 is built from 14 residues. CDR3 bases: TGTGCCAGCAGCGTGGGGGGGGTCCACAATGAGCAGTTCTTC. Protein sequence: CASSVGGVHNEQFF.

There are many counts of this clonotype. V gene TRBV6-6 combines with J gene TRBJ1-4; 10 nucleotides align to TRBD1. J was trimmed by 8 bases and V by 8 bases; bases with no gene match: 8. Germline values: CDR1 MNHNY, CDR2 SVGAGI (reference sequence). The CDR3 is made up of 14 amino acids. This CDR3 is CASAWGTGAEKLFF. The CDR3 bases are TGTGCCAGCGCGTGGGGGACAGGGGCGGAAAAACTGTTTTTT.

This clonotype was recorded many times. V gene TRBV6-6 combines with J gene TRBJ2-1; TRBD1 matches 8 bases. Losses at the gene ends were 5 bases for V and 6 bases for J; bases not matched to a gene: 6. Germline V gene data show CDR1 as MNHNY and CDR2 as SVGAGI (reference sequence). This CDR3 contains 14 residues. CDR3 sequence reads: CASSPTGTGNEQFF. DNA for the CDR3: TGTGCCAGCAGTCCTACCGGGACAGGCAATGAGCAGTTCTTC.

At least ten counts were recorded for this clonotype. The chain has TRBV10-1 and TRBJ2-2; TRBD1 matches 10 bases. There are 15 residues in the CDR3. Trimming removed 8 bases from V and 1 base from J; junction bases left unmatched: 4. CDR1 is WNHNN, CDR2 SYGVQD, per germline (reference sequence). The CDR3 sequence is CASGGQGMNTGELFF. As DNA, the CDR3 is TGCGCCAGCGGGGGACAGGGGATGAACACCGGGGAGCTGTTTTTT.

This clonotype has ten or more counts. The rearrangement uses TRBV4-1 and TRBJ2-7; no reliable D call. There are 14 residues in the CDR3. From germline, CDR1 is MGHRA and CDR2 YSYEKL. Trimming took 0 bases from V and 5 from J, leaving 11 bases between them. CDR3 coding DNA: TGCGCCAGCAGCCAAGAGTTCCGAGGCAACGAGCAGTACTTC. This sequence encodes CASSQEFRGNEQYF.

This clonotype appeared many times. The V gene is TRBV12-5, the J gene TRBJ2-1, with D perhaps TRBD2 (6 bases). V lost 2 bases and J lost 10, with 12 bases in between. The CDR3 has 13 residues. Germline CDR1 is LGHNT and CDR2 is FRNRAP. The CDR3 spells CASGLMGRGEQFF. The CDR3 DNA reads as TGTGCTAGTGGTTTGATGGGTCGGGGGGAGCAGTTCTTC.

This clonotype has only a few counts. This chain connects TRBV18 to TRBJ2-2; TRBD2 agrees at 8 bases. Germline V lookup: CDR1 KGHSH, CDR2 LQKENI. V lost 5 bases to trimming and J lost 7 bases; unmatched junction nucleotides: 9. This CDR3 comprises 15 residues. In DNA form, the CDR3 reads TGTGCCAGCTCATCCACGGGAGGGCCTGGCGGGGAGCTGTTTTTT. It specifies CASSSTGGPGGELFF. The full variable domain, in which reference TRBV18 and TRBJ2-2 provide the parts outside the CDR3, is NAGVMQNPRHLVRRRGQEARLRCSPMKGHSHVYWYRQLPEEGLKFMVYLQKENIIDESGMPKERFSAEFPKEGPSILRIQQVVRGDSAAYFCASSSTGGPGGELFFGEGSRLTVL.

This clonotype was counted once. This may come from a read error, since a much larger clone is one base off. V usage is TRBV7-3 and J usage is TRBJ2-5, with 10 bases fitting TRBD1. This CDR3 is 15 amino acids long. Germline V gene lookup returns CDR1 SGHTA and CDR2 FQGTGA. CDR3 loop: CASSPTDRGGETRYF. The CDR3 DNA sequence: TGTGCCAGCAGCCCCACGGACAGGGGGGGAGAGACCCGGTACTTC.

The sample holds many counts of this clonotype. This chain uses TRBV9 with TRBJ2-5; D unresolved. The V gene's germline CDR1 is SGDLS and CDR2 YYNGEE. The CDR3 runs to 16 residues. V was cut by 1 base and J by 3 bases, with 16 bases left in between. The CDR3: CASSVYQNKQEETQYF. DNA of the CDR3: TGTGCCAGCAGCGTATATCAGAACAAACAAGAAGAGACCCAGTACTTC.